This record covers a single T cell receptor beta chain. Its antigen is currently unknown. Trimming at V came to 4 bases and at J to 6 bases, leaving 10 bases not matched to a gene. The CDR3 runs 15 residues. The V gene's germline CDR1 is LNHDA and CDR2 SQIVND (reference sequence). Using immunoSEQ multiplex PCR, the repertoire was profiled, and TCRdb retains in-frame clones only, with some absent. The table lists over a million clones, roughly 96% of them singletons. The data originate from a study of shared clonotypes between healthy human individuals. Study-wide findings and caveats: Around 4.9% of naive CD4 clonotypes were shared across four donors. Memory subsets had estimated richness that was generally smaller than that of naive subsets.

The sequencing sample was made of naive CD4+ T cells sorted from blood. The subset: CD45RA+ positively selected. The chain couples TRBV19 to TRBJ1-2; the match to TRBD1 covers 8 bases. This TCR was sampled from a man aged 25-45 years in good health. CDR3 DNA sequence: TGTGCCAGTAGTACCCTGAAGACAGGGGTGCATGGCTACACCTTC. This codes for CASSTLKTGVHGYTF. The full variable domain, with the rest looked up from reference TRBV19 and TRBJ1-2, is DGGITQSPKYLFRKEGQNVTLSCEQNLNHDAMYWYRQDPGQGLRLIYYSQIVNDFQKGDIAEGYSVSREKKESFPLTVTSAQKNPTAFYLCASSTLKTGVHGYTFGSGTRLTVV.